The TCR beta chain under discussion was sequenced for a study of blood T cell repertoires in COVID-19. Study details: Some COVID-19 samples were acute and others convalescent; all came from the United States, Italy and Spain.

The length of the CDR3 is 13 residues. V lost 4 bases and J lost 9, with 13 bases in between. Germline loops: CDR1 SGHTA, CDR2 FQGTGA. Sequenced by immunoSEQ multiplex PCR; TCRdb stores in-frame clones only, minus some. The sample includes fewer than 150,000 clones, about nine tenths of them seen just once. This rearrangement joins TRBV7-3 to TRBJ2-1; possible D gene TRBD2, 6 bases. The sequenced sample consisted of peripheral blood. The receptor was derived from a woman older than 75 with acute or convalescent COVID-19. The CDR3 reads CASSSRLDAEQFF. The CDR3 DNA follows: TGTGCCAGCAGCTCCCGACTAGATGCTGAGCAGTTCTTC.